A selection of T cell receptor beta chains follows, all from one sample in a study of blood T cell repertoires in COVID-19. Profiling relied on immunoSEQ multiplex PCR, and the TCRdb table lists in-frame clones only, not all of them. The data contain around 70,000 clones, approximately 84% of them singletons. The sample taken for sequencing was peripheral blood. Receptor source: a man aged 45-65 years with COVID-19, enrolled during active disease. CDR3s include the opening cysteine and the closing phenylalanine or tryptophan. Each record gives: J gene, V gene, CDR3 protein.

J: TRBJ2-1; V: TRBV19; CDR3: CASSRLGTALTNNEQFF
J: TRBJ2-1; V: TRBV20-1; CDR3: CSAGQGIEQFF
J: TRBJ1-2; V: TRBV24-1; CDR3: CATRGQGADLGDGYTF
J: TRBJ2-1; V: TRBV7-8; CDR3: CASSLGRANSYNEQFF
J: TRBJ2-5; V: TRBV14; CDR3: CASSHWDRRYQETQYF
J: TRBJ2-1; V: TRBV19; CDR3: CASNSSYNEQFF
J: TRBJ1-1; V: TRBV27; CDR3: CASSPFPDMNTEAFF
J: TRBJ1-1; V: TRBV5-4; CDR3: CASSSGGTGINTEAFF
J: TRBJ2-3; V: TRBV6-5; CDR3: CASRPSGTPSDTQYF
J: TRBJ1-5; V: TRBV7-8; CDR3: CASSRGQFNQPQHF
J: TRBJ1-5; V: TRBV6-5; CDR3: CASSSLTGMQPQHF
J: TRBJ2-1; V: TRBV3-1/TRBV3-2; CDR3: CASSHSWGQGAGEQFF
J: TRBJ2-1; V: TRBV5-5; CDR3: CASSLDRVSSYNEQFF
J: TRBJ1-2; V: TRBV9; CDR3: CASSPVTVRAPGDTF
J: TRBJ1-1; V: TRBV10-1; CDR3: CASRAREGTEAFF
J: TRBJ2-7; V: TRBV6-5; CDR3: CASSKDRILNEQYF
J: TRBJ2-7; V: TRBV6-2/TRBV6-3; CDR3: CASSTPTGLSNEQYF
J: TRBJ2-5; V: TRBV5-1; CDR3: CASRTTETQYF
J: TRBJ2-7; V: TRBV9; CDR3: CASSVGGGRRTGIYEQYF
J: TRBJ1-2; V: TRBV6-5; CDR3: CASSYYRAANYGYTF
J: TRBJ2-7; V: TRBV19; CDR3: CASSIGNSGVSYEQYF
J: TRBJ2-7; V: TRBV7-2; CDR3: CASSAGQGGWDSYF
J: TRBJ2-2; V: TRBV7-2; CDR3: CASSPRDSNTGELFF
J: TRBJ1-5; V: TRBV2; CDR3: CASSVAGSNQPQHF
J: TRBJ2-1; V: TRBV10-1; CDR3: CASLPNPAGAYNEQFF
J: TRBJ1-5; V: TRBV19; CDR3: CASSQGNRGQPQHF
J: TRBJ1-4; V: TRBV2; CDR3: CASSEGGRLGTNEKLFF
J: TRBJ2-7; V: TRBV27; CDR3: CASSIKKGGLAYEQYF
J: TRBJ1-5; V: TRBV11-2; CDR3: CASSPDRGQPQHF
J: TRBJ2-1; V: TRBV5-1; CDR3: CASSLVGNGEQFF
J: TRBJ2-5; V: TRBV9; CDR3: CASSKGRGEAQYF
J: TRBJ1-5; V: TRBV6-5; CDR3: CASSYSTGLGKPQHF
J: TRBJ2-5; V: TRBV18; CDR3: CASSPYQETQYF
J: TRBJ2-1; V: TRBV10-1; CDR3: CASSESRRNEQFF
J: TRBJ1-6; V: TRBV11-2; CDR3: CASSLTANNSPLHF
J: TRBJ2-1; V: TRBV15; CDR3: CATSREGYNEQFF
J: TRBJ1-5; V: TRBV6-1; CDR3: CASSEWGGTGQPQHF
J: TRBJ1-1; V: TRBV4-2; CDR3: CASSQGAGLNTEAFF
J: TRBJ2-7; V: TRBV6-2/TRBV6-3; CDR3: CASSLAVPYEQYF
J: TRBJ1-3; V: TRBV30; CDR3: CAWSRTGTGNTIYF
J: TRBJ2-7; V: TRBV18; CDR3: CASSPTGGDYEQYF
J: TRBJ2-6; V: TRBV20-1; CDR3: CSASLPDREVTGANVLTF
J: TRBJ1-1; V: TRBV6-6; CDR3: CASSYAGDRGTEAFF
J: TRBJ2-7; V: TRBV7-3; CDR3: CASSQGTGSSYEQYF
J: TRBJ2-7; V: TRBV6-5; CDR3: CASRGGPSSYEQYF
J: TRBJ2-3; V: TRBV4-2; CDR3: CASSQGRGGTDTQYF
J: TRBJ2-7; V: TRBV4-1; CDR3: CASSQLAGGFYEQYF
J: TRBJ2-7; V: TRBV25-1; CDR3: CASSDTTGASLYEQYF
J: TRBJ2-2; V: TRBV24-1; CDR3: CATTPSGGKGELFF
J: TRBJ1-2; V: TRBV6-4; CDR3: CASSETGGEGYGYTF
J: TRBJ1-5; V: TRBV15; CDR3: CATSRDWDRVNQPQHF
J: TRBJ1-1; V: TRBV7-8; CDR3: CASSLELGGVTEAFF
J: TRBJ1-5; V: TRBV19; CDR3: CASSMLEGQPQHF
J: TRBJ1-5; V: TRBV21-1; CDR3: CASSPKWPDWYSNQPQHF
J: TRBJ2-2; V: TRBV4-2; CDR3: CASSQDNSQDTGELFF
J: TRBJ2-7; V: TRBV7-9; CDR3: CASSSTLGSYEQYF
J: TRBJ2-1; V: TRBV19; CDR3: CASSPAGADVNEQFF
J: TRBJ2-7; V: TRBV7-2; CDR3: CASSFATAAYEQYF
J: TRBJ1-5; V: TRBV6-2/TRBV6-3; CDR3: CASSSDREVQPQHF